This TCR beta chain was sequenced in a study of T-cell memory formation after mild COVID-19. The CDR3 extends over 14 amino acids. The germline V gene has CDR1 SGHDT and CDR2 YYEEEE. The V and J ends lost 4 bases and 3 bases respectively, with 13 bases between them. In TCRdb, the 5' RACE reads were re-called with MiXCR into one record per CDR3 protein. The data contain about 470,000 distinct CDR3 sequences, around a sixth of them seen just once; the ten biggest clones take up 10% to 15%. Study-level points and caveats: The appearance of some responding clones in pre-infection memory suggested that cross-reactive memory joined.

With regard to this clonotype: What it recognizes is unknown.

The chain uses TRBV5-6 and TRBJ2-5, with D unclear. This clonotype was sampled from an adult woman who had mild COVID-19 (a few samples of this study predate the infection). Cell type and time point are not known. Material for sequencing was PBMCs or a T cell subset sorted from them (not recorded which). In nucleotides, the CDR3 is TGTGCCAGCAGCCGCGGCAGCCCTAAAGAGACCCAGTACTTC. Translated: CASSRGSPKETQYF.